The 17 T cell receptor beta chains below were found in one sample sequenced in a study of shared clonotypes between healthy human individuals. The method was immunoSEQ multiplex PCR; TCRdb's version includes in-frame clones alone and lacks a portion of them. Among 600,000 to 700,000 clones listed, around 73% were seen once. The sequenced sample consisted of memory CD4+ T cells sorted from blood. Subset noted: CD45RA-negative fraction. The receptors derive from a woman between 25 and 40 years old in good health.

The chain uses TRBV6-1 and TRBJ1-1; D is perhaps TRBD1 (6 bases). The CDR3 loop spans 15 amino acids. CDR1 MNHNS and CDR2 SASEGT come from the germline V gene. V was pared by 7 bases and J by 7 bases, with 22 bases between. The DNA of the CDR3 is TGTGCCAGCACTGAGTATAAGGGGGGGCAGGTTGAAGCTTTCTTT. Protein sequence: CASTEYKGGQVEAFF.

V usage is TRBV7-2 and J usage is TRBJ1-5; 9 bases are a match to TRBD1. CDR1 and CDR2 (germline): SGHTA, FQGNSA. The CDR3 loop spans 18 amino acids. V shed 5 bases, J shed 2 bases, and the junction held 13 bases outside the gene matches. CDR3 region: CASSPGTGSGTGNQPQHF. CDR3 sequence (DNA): TGTGCCAGCAGCCCGGGGACAGGGAGTGGGACAGGCAATCAGCCCCAGCATTTT.

The chain uses TRBV13 and TRBJ2-5, with 9 bases aligning to TRBD1. Unmatched junction bases numbered 3, after V lost 4 bases and J lost 6 bases. This CDR3 has 13 residues. Germline CDR1 is PRHDT and CDR2 is FYEKMQ (reference sequence). CDR3 nucleotides: TGTGCCAGCAGCTGGACAGGGGAGCAGACCCAGTACTTC. Protein sequence: CASSWTGEQTQYF.

This clone was recorded many times. The chain couples TRBV29-1 to TRBJ1-1; the match to TRBD1 covers 12 bases. Germline V gene data show CDR1 as SQVTM and CDR2 as ANQGSEA. The CDR3 has 11 residues. The ends lost 7 bases at V and 10 bases at J; junction bases unmatched: 4. The CDR3 region is CSGRDRGPAFF. The CDR3 bases are TGCAGCGGCCGGGACAGGGGGCCAGCTTTCTTT.

CDR3 amino acids: CASRSSYEQYF. The CDR3 DNA reads TGCGCCAGCAGGAGTAGTTACGAGCAGTACTTC. The rearrangement links TRBV5-1 to TRBJ2-7; D is undetermined. The V end was cut by 5 bases, the J end by 4 bases, with 7 bases between. From germline, CDR1 is SGHRS and CDR2 YFSETQ. This CDR3 is built from 11 residues. The whole variable domain, filled in from reference TRBV5-1 and TRBJ2-7, reads KAGVTQTPRYLIKTRGQQVTLSCSPISGHRSVSWYQQTPGQGLQFLFEYFSETQRNKGNFPGRFSGRQFSNSRSEMNVSTLELGDSALYLCASRSSYEQYFGPGTRLTVT.

The sample holds a few counts of this clone. The same CDR3 arises from other DNA sequences in this sample as well. The gene calls are TRBV28 and TRBJ1-2; 7 bases agree with TRBD1. Germline lookup yields CDR1 MDHEN and CDR2 SYDVKM. CDR3 length: 12 amino acids. Trimming removed 5 bases from V and 4 bases from J; junction bases left unmatched: 1. The CDR3 here is CASSRDSYGYTF. The CDR3 DNA follows: TGTGCCAGCAGTCGGGACAGCTATGGCTACACCTTC.

The J gene is TRBJ1-2, the V gene TRBV7-9; the D is unclear. The CDR3 consists of 13 residues. Trimming cost V 6 bases and J 2 bases, with 10 bases left between them. Germline loops: CDR1 SEHNR, CDR2 FQNEAQ (reference sequence). The CDR3 DNA sequence: TGTGCCAGCAGAGACGGGAACAACTATGGCTACACCTTC. It yields the protein CASRDGNNYGYTF.

Details on this clone: The same CDR3 can be traced to other DNA sequences in this sample. The chain has TRBV28 and TRBJ1-5; 10 bases fit TRBD1. The CDR3 sequence is 13 residues long. Unmatched junction bases numbered 2, after V lost 6 bases and J lost 6 bases. The germline V gene has CDR1 MDHEN and CDR2 SYDVKM. This CDR3 reads CASSDRGRQPQHF. Written as DNA, the CDR3 is TGTGCCAGCAGCGACAGGGGGCGTCAGCCCCAGCATTTT.

V and J are TRBV7-2 and TRBJ1-1; D is uncertain. The CDR3 length is 14 residues. In germline, CDR1 is SGHTA, CDR2 FQGNSA. Trimming took off 6 bases at V and 1 base at J, with 12 bases between the two ends. CDR3 nucleotides: TGTGCCAGCAGTTGGAGCGCGCAGAACACTGAAGCTTTCTTT. Its protein is CASSWSAQNTEAFF.

The rearrangement links TRBV30 to TRBJ2-7; the D gene is possibly TRBD1 (7 bases). This CDR3 comprises 12 residues. Germline V lookup: CDR1 GTSNPN, CDR2 SVGIG (reference sequence). Trimming pared 6 bases from V and 3 bases from J, leaving 12 bases between. The DNA for the CDR3 is TGTGCCTGCCAGGGGGACTTCTACGAGCAGTACTTC. Protein product: CACQGDFYEQYF.

The chain is built from TRBV28 and TRBJ2-7; 7 nucleotides match TRBD2. The germline gives CDR1 MDHEN, CDR2 SYDVKM. With 3 bases clipped from V and 5 bases from J, the junction kept 13 bases outside the gene matches. The CDR3 is made up of 16 amino acids. For the CDR3, the DNA is TGTGCCAGCAGTTTCCAGTGGGGGGGAGGCGGGCACGAGCAGTACTTC. Its translation is CASSFQWGGGGHEQYF.

The chain couples TRBV27 to TRBJ1-2, with D possibly TRBD1 on 6 matching bases. Trimming left V 2 bases short and J 3 bases short, with 16 bases between. The germline V gene has CDR1 MNHEY and CDR2 SMNVEV (reference sequence). The CDR3 runs 16 residues. The CDR3: CASSLTGQGMYYGYTF. CDR3 in DNA: TGTGCCAGCAGTTTAACGGGGCAGGGGATGTACTATGGCTACACCTTC.

The chain has TRBV19 and TRBJ2-1, with TRBD2 matching 11 bases. This CDR3 spans 14 amino acids. CDR1 is LNHDA and CDR2 is SQIVND in the germline V gene (reference sequence). Trimming at V came to 5 bases and at J to 9 bases, leaving 6 bases not matched to a gene. In nucleotides, the CDR3 is TGTGCCAGTAGTGGTAGCGGGAGGGCCGGTGAGCAGTTCTTC. It is translated as CASSGSGRAGEQFF.

The chain couples TRBV6-1 to TRBJ2-7; 8 nucleotides line up with TRBD2. V shed 7 bases, J shed 0 bases, and the junction held 8 bases outside the gene matches. CDR1 is MNHNS and CDR2 is SASEGT in the germline V gene. The CDR3 spans 15 residues. CDR3 sequence reads: CASKRERGSSYEQYF. DNA of the CDR3: TGTGCCAGCAAAAGGGAGCGGGGGAGCTCCTACGAGCAGTACTTC.

In regard to this clone: This sample includes further DNA sequences coding for the same CDR3. The J gene is TRBJ1-5, the V gene TRBV18; no definite D call. Between the trimmed V and J ends, which lost 3 bases and 4 bases, there was a span of 7 bases. This CDR3 region has 13 residues. Per the germline V gene, CDR1 is KGHSH and CDR2 is LQKENI. CDR3: CASSPRGNQPQHF. CDR3 bases: TGTGCCAGCTCACCCAGAGGAAATCAGCCCCAGCATTTT. Variable domain in full (rest from reference TRBV18 and TRBJ1-5): NAGVMQNPRHLVRRRGQEARLRCSPMKGHSHVYWYRQLPEEGLKFMVYLQKENIIDESGMPKERFSAEFPKEGPSILRIQQVVRGDSAAYFCASSPRGNQPQHFGDGTRLSIL.

Points on this clone: One base away lies a much larger clone, so this may be a sequencing read error. The CDR3 bases are TGTGCCAGCAGCTTAGCACAGCAAGAGACCCAGTACTTC. Encoded protein: CASSLAQQETQYF. V gene TRBV7-8 combines with J gene TRBJ2-5, with no clear D. V lost 0 bases, J lost 2 bases, and 4 bases lay in between. The CDR3 length is 13 residues. Germline CDR1 is SGHVS and CDR2 is FQNEAQ.

This chain links TRBV27 with TRBJ2-6; D gene ambiguous. V was trimmed by 6 bases and J by 0 bases, leaving 18 bases between them. CDR1 is MNHEY and CDR2 is SMNVEV in the germline V gene (reference sequence). This CDR3 comprises 18 residues. CDR3 loop: CASRPGVGSSSGANVLTF. CDR3 DNA: TGTGCCAGCAGACCCGGCGTGGGGTCAAGCTCTGGGGCCAACGTCCTGACTTTC.